The 32 T cell receptor beta chains listed next were all sequenced from one sample in a study of shared clonotypes between healthy human individuals. Measured with immunoSEQ multiplex PCR; TCRdb has only the in-frame clones, and not every one. Here the sample spans around 2.5 million clones, roughly 93% being singletons. Material: naive CD4+ T cells from PBMCs. Described subset: CD45RA+ positively selected. These receptors all stem from a man aged 18 to 30 in good health. Some clones in this sample may be carry-over from other donors' samples.

The chain carries TRBV7-3 and TRBJ2-7; no definite D call. Germline V gives CDR1 SGHTA, CDR2 FQGTGA. V dropped 2 bases and J dropped 3 bases, with 11 bases sitting between them. The length of the CDR3 is 14 residues. In nucleotides, the CDR3 is TGTGCCAGCAGCTTAGGCGGAACGATCTACGAGCAGTACTTC. It specifies CASSLGGTIYEQYF.

This clone has more than one count but fewer than ten. Other DNA variants within this sample encode the same CDR3. The chain carries TRBV28 and TRBJ1-1; D is unresolved. CDR1 is MDHEN, CDR2 SYDVKM, per germline. V lost 10 bases and J lost 5, with 8 bases in between. This CDR3 is built from 10 residues. CDR3 in amino acids: CAIRRTEAFF. CDR3 in DNA: TGTGCCATTCGAAGGACTGAAGCTTTCTTT.

The V and J genes are TRBV10-3 and TRBJ1-1; 12 nucleotides align to TRBD1. V trimming: 6 bases; J trimming: 7 bases; junction bases outside the gene matches: 3. Germline V gene data show CDR1 as ENHRY and CDR2 as SYGVKD. The CDR3 consists of 13 residues. The CDR3 DNA sequence: TGTGCCATCAGGGGGACAGGGGGCGATGAAGCTTTCTTT. It encodes CAIRGTGGDEAFF.

This clone was observed a few times. The chain joins TRBV7-2 to TRBJ1-1, with no clear D. Germline V gene lookup returns CDR1 SGHTA and CDR2 FQGNSA. V was cut by 3 bases and J by 4 bases, with 9 bases left in between. This CDR3 spans 13 amino acids. DNA for the CDR3: TGTGCCAGCAGCTTCCGGAAAAGCACTGAAGCTTTCTTT. It yields the protein CASSFRKSTEAFF.

This sequence joins TRBV28 and TRBJ1-5; 10 nucleotides match TRBD1. The CDR3 extends over 16 amino acids. CDR1 MDHEN and CDR2 SYDVKM come from the germline V gene. V shed 4 bases and J 2 bases; nucleotides not matched to a gene: 5. In nucleotides, the CDR3 is TGTGCCAGCAGTTCGACAGGGGGCGTCGGCAATCAGCCCCAGCATTTT. Translated: CASSSTGGVGNQPQHF.

The chain couples TRBV7-9 to TRBJ1-1, with TRBD1 as a possible D gene (6 bases). Per the germline V gene, CDR1 is SEHNR and CDR2 is FQNEAQ (reference sequence). This CDR3 contains 14 residues. V was trimmed by 2 bases and J by 5 bases, leaving 12 bases between them. CDR3 in DNA: TGTGCCAGCAGCTTATTCGGGGGGCAAACTGAAGCTTTCTTT. Its protein product is CASSLFGGQTEAFF.

The chain links TRBV5-1 to TRBJ1-2; TRBD1 might be the D (5 bases). The CDR3 is 14 residues long. Germline-derived CDR1 and CDR2 are SGHRS and YFSETQ. The ends were cut back, 7 bases at V and 2 bases at J, with 15 bases in the middle. The CDR3 reads CASHTSGDNYGYTF. As DNA, the CDR3 is TGCGCCAGCCACACCTCGGGGGACAACTATGGCTACACCTTC.

To note about this clone: Additional DNA sequences in this sample encode the identical CDR3. The J gene is TRBJ2-1, the V gene TRBV28; D gene ambiguous. This CDR3 has 12 residues. V dropped 4 bases and J dropped 8 bases, with 9 bases sitting between them. Germline V gives CDR1 MDHEN, CDR2 SYDVKM. Written as DNA, the CDR3 is TGTGCCAGCAGTTCCAGTCGCGATGAGCAGTTCTTC. This encodes CASSSSRDEQFF.

In this sample, this clone turned up once. The CDR3 DNA follows: TGTGCCATCAGTGAGCCCAGGGGAGTCGGAGAGACCCAGTACTTC. It translates to CAISEPRGVGETQYF. The chain links TRBV10-3 to TRBJ2-5, with D perhaps TRBD1 (6 bases). The germline CDR1 and CDR2 sequences are ENHRY and SYGVKD. Trimming stripped 2 bases from V and 4 bases from J, with 14 bases between. The CDR3 is 15 amino acids.

The chain joins TRBV7-2 to TRBJ1-5, with TRBD1 as a possible D gene (6 bases). Trimming stripped 4 bases from V and 3 bases from J, with 10 bases between. The CDR3 runs to 14 residues. CDR1 SGHTA and CDR2 FQGNSA come from the germline V gene. CDR3 bases: TGTGCCAGCAGCTGGGGGGCGTTCAATCAGCCCCAGCATTTT. Residues: CASSWGAFNQPQHF.

The chain joins TRBV7-3 to TRBJ2-7; a weak D match, TRBD2 (6 bases). CDR3 size: 14 residues. Trimming removed 1 base at V and 0 bases at J, with 7 bases between. In germline, CDR1 is SGHTA, CDR2 FQGTGA. CDR3: CASSLRRDSYEQYF. The CDR3, as DNA: TGTGCCAGCAGCTTAAGGCGGGACTCCTACGAGCAGTACTTC.

J is TRBJ2-7 and V is TRBV28; 15 bases align to TRBD2. There are 15 residues in the CDR3. The V gene end was trimmed by 6 bases and the J gene end by 7 bases; junction bases not matched to a gene: 7. Germline CDR1 reads MDHEN; CDR2 reads SYDVKM. The CDR3 sequence: CASSGGLAGGVEQYF. DNA for the CDR3: TGTGCCAGCAGCGGGGGACTAGCGGGAGGAGTGGAGCAGTACTTC.

Regarding this clone: Additional DNA sequences in this sample encode the identical CDR3. The V and J genes are TRBV7-9 and TRBJ1-1, with 9 bases lining up with TRBD1. CDR1 and CDR2 from the germline V gene are SEHNR and FQNEAQ (reference sequence). The CDR3 length is 14 residues. V trimming: 3 bases; J trimming: 2 bases; junction bases outside the gene matches: 1. CDR3 sequence (DNA): TGTGCCAGCAGCTTGGGACAGGGCAACACTGAAGCTTTCTTT. This translates into CASSLGQGNTEAFF.

The chain links TRBV28 to TRBJ2-7; 15 bases line up with TRBD2. From germline, CDR1 is MDHEN and CDR2 SYDVKM. J lost 7 bases, V lost 6 bases, and 4 bases had no gene match. CDR3 length: 14 residues. Here the CDR3 reads CASSGTSGRREQYF. CDR3 bases: TGTGCCAGCAGCGGGACTAGCGGGAGGCGGGAGCAGTACTTC.

The chain recombines TRBV28 with TRBJ2-7; 9 bases align to TRBD2. This CDR3 comprises 16 residues. Germline loops: CDR1 MDHEN, CDR2 SYDVKM. V dropped 3 bases and J dropped 4; count of bases not matched to a gene: 10. In DNA form, the CDR3 reads TGTGCCAGCAGTTTGCAGGGCCCAGCGGGAGGATACGAGCAGTACTTC. It yields the protein CASSLQGPAGGYEQYF.

The chain recombines TRBV5-1 with TRBJ1-1; TRBD1 might be the D (5 bases). Germline V CDR1 and CDR2: SGHRS, YFSETQ. Trimming left V 0 bases short and J 1 base short, with 16 bases between. The CDR3 length is 17 residues. The chain's CDR3 is CASSLEEDILKNTEAFF. In DNA form, the CDR3 reads TGCGCCAGCAGCTTGGAGGAGGACATCCTTAAGAACACTGAAGCTTTCTTT.

V is TRBV19 and J is TRBJ1-1, with TRBD1 matching over 7 bases. The germline CDR1 and CDR2 sequences are LNHDA and SQIVND (reference sequence). This CDR3 comprises 15 residues. V was pared by 6 bases and J by 5 bases, with 12 bases of the junction left unmatched. The CDR3 region is CASSRLRQGVTEAFF. DNA for the CDR3: TGTGCCAGTAGCCGGTTGCGGCAGGGGGTAACTGAAGCTTTCTTT.

This chain joins TRBV5-1 and TRBJ1-1; no clear D. The ends were cut back, 4 bases at V and 7 bases at J, with 20 bases in the middle. Germline CDR1 SGHRS, CDR2 YFSETQ. The CDR3 consists of 15 residues. This chain's CDR3 is CASSPGAGWENEAFF. Written as DNA, the CDR3 is TGCGCCAGCAGCCCAGGCGCGGGGTGGGAGAATGAAGCTTTCTTT.

The chain employs TRBV7-2 and TRBJ2-7; the D gene is possibly TRBD1 (6 bases). Trimming left V 5 bases short and J 3 bases short, with 11 bases between. The germline V gene has CDR1 SGHTA and CDR2 FQGNSA. The CDR3 runs 13 residues. The CDR3 sequence is CASSSGQHYEQYF. The CDR3 bases are TGTGCCAGCAGCAGCGGACAGCACTACGAGCAGTACTTC.

This chain uses TRBV6-5 with TRBJ1-3, with a weak D call TRBD1 (6 bases). The CDR3 totals 16 residues. Looked up from germline, CDR1 is MNHEY and CDR2 is SVGAGI. The V gene lost 2 bases and the J gene lost 0 bases, with 11 bases spanning the gap. For the CDR3, the DNA is TGTGCCAGCAGTTACCGAACAGGGCCCTCTGGAAACACCATATATTTT. It is translated as CASSYRTGPSGNTIYF.

This clone was seen once. The chain is built from TRBV5-1 and TRBJ2-1; unclear D gene. CDR1 and CDR2 (germline): SGHRS, YFSETQ. V was cut by 1 base and J by 8 bases, with 13 bases left in between. CDR3 length: 14 residues. The CDR3: CASSLSASDDEQFF. DNA of the CDR3: TGCGCCAGCAGCTTGTCTGCTAGTGACGATGAGCAGTTCTTC.

V and J are TRBV7-6 and TRBJ2-3, with 9 bases matching TRBD2. CDR3 length: 16 amino acids. J gave up 0 bases and V 7 bases, and 8 bases lay outside the gene matches. Germline-derived CDR1 and CDR2 are SGHVS and FNYEAQ. The CDR3 DNA reads TGTGCCAGCAACCCACTAGCGGGCTCTAGCACAGATACGCAGTATTTT. This encodes CASNPLAGSSTDTQYF.

V and J are TRBV7-3 and TRBJ2-2, with 8 bases identical to TRBD2. V was pared by 3 bases and J by 6 bases, with 9 bases of the junction left unmatched. CDR3 length equals 16 residues. Germline V gives CDR1 SGHTA, CDR2 FQGTGA. CDR3 loop: CASSFNRREAAGELFF. CDR3 nucleotides: TGTGCCAGCAGCTTTAATCGGCGGGAGGCGGCCGGGGAGCTGTTTTTT. Complete variable domain (other parts from reference TRBV7-3 and TRBJ2-2): GAGVSQTPSNKVTEKGKYVELRCDPISGHTALYWYRQSLGQGPEFLIYFQGTGAADDSGLPNDRFFAVRPEGSVSTLKIQRTERGDSAVYLCASSFNRREAAGELFFGEGSRLTVL.

V gene TRBV5-1 combines with J gene TRBJ2-1; possible D gene TRBD1, 7 bases. Trimming shortened V by 8 bases and J by 4 bases, and 19 bases separated the two germline ends. CDR1 and CDR2 (germline): SGHRS, YFSETQ. The length of the CDR3 is 15 residues. CDR3 DNA: TGCGCCAGTAAATCCCAGGGGGGCGATTACAATGAGCAGTTCTTC. It is translated as CASKSQGGDYNEQFF. Filled out from reference TRBV5-1 and TRBJ2-1, the complete variable domain reads KAGVTQTPRYLIKTRGQQVTLSCSPISGHRSVSWYQQTPGQGLQFLFEYFSETQRNKGNFPGRFSGRQFSNSRSEMNVSTLELGDSALYLCASKSQGGDYNEQFFGPGTRLTVL.

The chain employs TRBV20-1 and TRBJ2-1; a possible D gene is TRBD2 (6 bases). The CDR3 runs 11 residues. Trimming stripped 8 bases from V and 6 bases from J, with 11 bases between. CDR1 is DFQATT, CDR2 SNEGSKA, per germline (reference sequence). CDR3 amino acids: CSSGRSNEQFF. CDR3 DNA: TGCAGTAGTGGGAGGTCCAATGAGCAGTTCTTC.

The V and J genes are TRBV29-1 and TRBJ1-1; 11 bases line up with TRBD1. Trimming at V came to 6 bases and at J to 1 base, leaving 28 bases not matched to a gene. This CDR3 has 22 amino acids. Germline V gene data show CDR1 as SQVTM and CDR2 as ANQGSEA. CDR3 DNA: TGCAGCGTCCGGAGGGGGAGCGGGACAGGGGGGCCTATGCCTACAGGGAACACTGAAGCTTTCTTT. This gives the protein CSVRRGSGTGGPMPTGNTEAFF. Drawing the rest from reference TRBV29-1 and TRBJ1-1, the complete variable domain is SAVISQKPSRDICQRGTSLTIQCQVDSQVTMMFWYRQQPGQSLTLIATANQGSEATYESGFVIDKFPISRPNLTFSTLTVSNMSPEDSSIYLCSVRRGSGTGGPMPTGNTEAFFGQGTRLTVV.

The rearrangement uses TRBV27 and TRBJ2-3, with no clear D. CDR3 length: 16 amino acids. Trimming removed 5 bases at V and 4 bases at J, with 19 bases between. Germline CDR1 and CDR2: MNHEY and SMNVEV (reference sequence). CDR3: CASSTRPPYGADTQYF. The CDR3 DNA is TGTGCCAGCAGTACAAGACCCCCCTATGGGGCAGATACGCAGTATTTT.

This clone came up once. In DNA, the CDR3 is TGTGCCAGCTCACCGTCAGGGGTTGGTCAGCCCCAGCATTTT. As protein: CASSPSGVGQPQHF. The rearrangement links TRBV18 to TRBJ1-5, with D maybe TRBD1 (6 bases). This CDR3 is 14 amino acids long. In germline, CDR1 is KGHSH, CDR2 LQKENI. V gave up 3 bases and J gave up 6 bases, with 12 bases separating them.

V usage is TRBV7-9 and J usage is TRBJ2-7; no definite D call. Germline V gene sequence: CDR1 SEHNR, CDR2 FQNEAQ (reference sequence). Trimming stripped 1 base from V and 3 bases from J, with 10 bases between. The CDR3 is 14 residues long. The CDR3 coding sequence is TGTGCCAGCAGCTTAGTAGGGTCTGACTACGAGCAGTACTTC. This encodes CASSLVGSDYEQYF. The variable domain in full, with the rest retrieved from reference TRBV7-9 and TRBJ2-7, is DTGVSQNPRHKITKRGQNVTFRCDPISEHNRLYWYRQTLGQGPEFLTYFQNEAQLEKSRLLSDRFSAERPKGSFSTLEIQRTEQGDSAMYLCASSLVGSDYEQYFGPGTRLTVT.

In the case of this clone: Other DNA sequences from this sample encode an identical CDR3 as well. The V gene is TRBV9, the J gene TRBJ1-2, with unresolved D. The CDR3 spans 12 residues. The germline gives CDR1 SGDLS, CDR2 YYNGEE. V was trimmed by 1 base and J by 4 bases, leaving 5 bases between them. In DNA form, the CDR3 reads TGTGCCAGCAGCGTATCAAGCTATGGCTACACCTTC. Amino acids: CASSVSSYGYTF.

V and J are TRBV15 and TRBJ2-3; no reliable D call. The CDR3 is 12 amino acids. Germline CDR1 reads LNHNV; CDR2 reads YYDKDF (reference sequence). Trimming shortened V by 1 base and J by 7 bases, and 6 bases separated the two germline ends. Here the CDR3 DNA reads TGTGCCACCAGCAGAGGGGTTCATACGCAGTATTTT. Its translation is CATSRGVHTQYF. Together with reference TRBV15 and TRBJ2-3, the CDR3 gives the full variable domain: DAMVIQNPRYQVTQFGKPVTLSCSQTLNHNVMYWYQQKSSQAPKLLFHYYDKDFNNEADTPDNFQSRRPNTSFCFLDIRSPGLGDTAMYLCATSRGVHTQYFGPGTRLTVL.

This chain uses TRBV11-3 with TRBJ2-4; TRBD1 might be the D (6 bases). CDR3 size: 13 residues. Germline-derived CDR1 and CDR2 are SGHNT and YENEEA. V was pared by 3 bases and J by 12 bases, with 15 bases between. The CDR3, as DNA: TGTGCCAGCAGCTTTTGGCGAGGGGGAGATCAGTACTTC. Amino acids: CASSFWRGGDQYF.